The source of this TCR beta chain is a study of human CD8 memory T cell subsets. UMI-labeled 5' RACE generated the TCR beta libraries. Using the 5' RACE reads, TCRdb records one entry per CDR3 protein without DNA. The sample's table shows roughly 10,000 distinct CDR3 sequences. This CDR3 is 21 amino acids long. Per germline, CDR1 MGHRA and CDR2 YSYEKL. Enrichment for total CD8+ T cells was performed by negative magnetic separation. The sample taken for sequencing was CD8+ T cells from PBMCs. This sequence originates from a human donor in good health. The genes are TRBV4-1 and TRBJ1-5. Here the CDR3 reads CASSQDVIRAGPAHSNQPQHF.